This T cell receptor beta chain appears in the sequencing data of a study of blood T cell repertoires in COVID-19. Study background: The United States, Italy and Spain were the sources of the acute and convalescent COVID-19 samples.

Assay: immunoSEQ multiplex PCR; the TCRdb copy retains only in-frame clones and omits some. Counted here are fewer than 85,000 clones, around 88% occurring once; the ten biggest clones make up 5.4%. The germline gives CDR1 LNHDA, CDR2 SQIVND (reference sequence). J gave up 3 bases and V 3 bases, and 6 bases lay outside the gene matches. The CDR3 has 16 residues. Sequenced material: peripheral blood. The chain links TRBV19 to TRBJ2-5; 11 bases agree with TRBD1. The sequence came from a man aged 55 to 70 with acute or convalescent COVID-19. CDR3 residues: CASSIPDRGREETQYF. CDR3 nucleotide sequence: TGTGCCAGTAGTATCCCGGACAGGGGGCGAGAAGAGACCCAGTACTTC.